Listed below are T cell receptor beta chains from one sample, sequenced in a study of cytomegalovirus exposure and HLA in healthy donors. Measured with immunoSEQ multiplex PCR; TCRdb has only the in-frame clones, and not every one. Here the sample spans about 140,000 clones, more than 60% being singletons. The sequencing sample was made of PBMCs. All receptors come from a male donor in good health and CMV-seronegative. Both conserved end residues are part of each CDR3. D genes are given only for firm matches. Size is stated for part of the rows, as once, few or many counts, or as a class when the clone is expanded.

TRBD1,TRBJ1-6,TRBV2,NA,CASRGQGTENSPLHF,TGTGCCAGCAGGGGACAGGGCACTGAAAATTCACCCCTCCACTTT
NA,TRBJ2-7,TRBV6-5,NA,CASFGRHYEQYF,TGTGCCAGCTTCGGCAGGCACTACGAGCAGTACTTC
NA,TRBJ2-7,TRBV27,NA,CASSLNLWRASDYEQYF,TGTGCCAGCAGTTTAAATTTATGGAGGGCTTCGGACTACGAGCAGTACTTC
NA,TRBJ2-5,TRBV5-4,NA,CASSPGWGREETQYF,TGTGCCAGCAGCCCAGGCTGGGGGCGGGAAGAGACCCAGTACTTC
TRBD2,TRBJ2-3,TRBV10-3,NA,CAISVSPRGGARGDTQYF,TGTGCCATCAGTGTTTCCCCCCGCGGGGGGGCCAGGGGAGATACGCAGTATTTT
NA,TRBJ1-1,TRBV7-2,once,CASSFGGYTEAFF,TGTGCCAGCAGCTTCGGTGGTTACACTGAAGCTTTCTTT
TRBD1,TRBJ1-1,TRBV6-1,NA,CASSWTGVNTEAFF,TGTGCCAGCTCTTGGACAGGGGTGAACACTGAAGCTTTCTTT
NA,TRBJ2-5,TRBV4-1,NA,CASSQVGSQETQYF,TGCGCCAGCAGCCAAGTGGGCAGCCAAGAGACCCAGTACTTC
NA,TRBJ2-3,TRBV5-8,NA,CASSSPGGTKFDTQYF,TGTGCCAGCAGTTCTCCAGGGGGGACAAAGTTTGATACGCAGTATTTT
NA,TRBJ1-6,TRBV9,NA,CASSVSSNSPLHF,TGTGCCAGCAGCGTTTCCTCTAATTCACCCCTCCACTTT
TRBD1,TRBJ1-3,TRBV19,NA,CASGDSASGNTIYF,TGTGCCAGTGGGGACAGCGCCTCTGGAAACACCATATATTTT
TRBD2,TRBJ2-5,TRBV28,NA,CASSILRTSGGKETQYF,TGTGCCAGCAGTATTCTTCGGACTAGCGGGGGGAAAGAGACCCAGTACTTC
NA,TRBJ1-1,TRBV5-4,NA,CASSSEFLGTEAFF,TGTGCCAGCAGCTCGGAGTTTTTGGGCACTGAAGCTTTCTTT
NA,TRBJ2-2,TRBV11-3,NA,CASSLQDTGELFF,TGTGCCAGCAGTCTTCAGGACACCGGGGAGCTGTTTTTT
TRBD1,TRBJ1-1,TRBV28,NA,CASSGPGTGREAFF,TGTGCCAGCAGTGGCCCCGGGACAGGGCGTGAAGCTTTCTTT
NA,TRBJ2-1,TRBV7-2,NA,CASSPNTGEQFF,TGTGCCAGCAGCCCAAACACGGGGGAGCAGTTCTTC
TRBD1,TRBJ1-1,TRBV16,NA,CASSQSAGQGTTEAFF,TGTGCCAGCAGCCAATCGGCGGGACAGGGGACCACTGAAGCTTTCTTT
NA,TRBJ1-2,TRBV7-2,NA,CASSLSTFNYGYTF,TGTGCCAGCAGTCTCTCGACATTCAACTATGGCTACACCTTC
NA,TRBJ2-7,TRBV27,NA,CASSPGAGAYEQYF,TGTGCCAGCAGCCCCGGGGCAGGGGCCTACGAGCAGTACTTC
TRBD1,TRBJ1-6,TRBV18,NA,CASSPRQGQNSPLHF,TGTGCCAGCTCACCACGACAGGGTCAGAATTCACCCCTCCACTTT
NA,TRBJ2-7,TRBV5-1,NA,CASSNFPGNPYEQYF,TGCGCCAGCAGCAACTTCCCAGGGAACCCCTACGAGCAGTACTTC
NA,TRBJ1-6,TRBV4-3,NA,CASSEDSVGKGSPLHF,TGCGCCAGCAGCGAGGACTCCGTGGGGAAAGGTTCACCCCTCCACTTT
TRBD1,TRBJ2-4,TRBV19,NA,CASSSETGIAAKNIQYF,TGTGCCAGTAGTTCCGAGACAGGGATCGCGGCCAAAAACATTCAGTACTTC
NA,TRBJ2-3,TRBV6-1,NA,CASSRDSLTDTQYF,TGTGCCAGCTCCCGGGACTCTCTAACAGATACGCAGTATTTT
TRBD2,TRBJ2-1,TRBV7-6,NA,CASSLASSGVYNEQFF,TGTGCCAGCAGCTTAGCTTCTAGCGGGGTTTACAATGAGCAGTTCTTC
NA,TRBJ2-2,TRBV2,few,CASRTIANTGELFF,TGTGCCAGCAGGACAATCGCGAACACCGGGGAGCTGTTTTTT
NA,TRBJ1-1,TRBV9,NA,CASSANEREAFF,TGTGCCAGCAGCGCGAACGAGAGGGAAGCTTTCTTT
TRBD2,TRBJ2-1,TRBV6-5,NA,CASSPPGGEQFF,TGTGCCAGCAGTCCGCCGGGAGGTGAGCAGTTCTTC
NA,TRBJ1-2,TRBV29-1,NA,CSVEQVGYPF,TGCAGCGTGGAACAGGTCGGCTACCCCTTC
TRBD1,TRBJ1-1,TRBV5-4,NA,CATYFPGTENTEAFF,TGTGCCACCTATTTCCCCGGGACAGAGAACACTGAAGCTTTCTTT
TRBD2,TRBJ2-7,TRBV7-9,NA,CASSPAAGVSYEQYF,TGTGCCAGCAGCCCAGCGGCGGGGGTCTCCTACGAGCAGTACTTC
NA,TRBJ1-3,TRBV4-1,NA,CASSQRALWLRGNGNTIYF,TGCGCCAGCAGCCAAAGGGCCCTTTGGCTCAGGGGAAACGGAAACACCATATATTTT
TRBD1,TRBJ2-1,TRBV7-2,few,CASSLVTGANNEQFF,TGTGCCAGCAGCTTAGTGACAGGGGCGAACAATGAGCAGTTCTTC
TRBD1,TRBJ2-1,TRBV7-9,NA,CASSSADRGFRIHNEQFF,TGTGCCAGCAGCTCGGCGGACAGGGGGTTTCGTATCCACAATGAGCAGTTCTTC
TRBD1,TRBJ2-7,TRBV7-9,NA,CASSPRDRTPYEQYF,TGTGCCAGCAGCCCCCGGGACAGGACCCCCTACGAGCAGTACTTC
NA,TRBJ1-3,TRBV7-7,NA,CASSSLPGNTIYF,TGTGCTAGCAGCTCCCTACCTGGAAACACCATATATTTT
NA,TRBJ1-1,TRBV7-9,once,CASSFWGVTEAFF,TGTGCCAGCAGCTTTTGGGGGGTCACTGAAGCTTTCTTT
TRBD1,TRBJ1-4,TRBV6-1,NA,CASRKGQINEKLFF,TGTGCCAGCAGGAAGGGACAGATTAATGAAAAACTGTTTTTT
NA,TRBJ1-2,TRBV5-6,NA,CATPPPRAGPYGYTF,TGTGCCACCCCTCCTCCCCGCGCAGGGCCTTATGGCTACACCTTC
NA,TRBJ1-2,TRBV9,NA,CASSVRQGQEGYTF,TGTGCCAGCAGCGTAAGGCAGGGCCAGGAGGGCTACACCTTC
TRBD2,TRBJ2-1,TRBV4-1,few,CASSQDTSGGYNEQFF,TGCGCCAGCAGCCAAGACACTAGCGGGGGGTACAATGAGCAGTTCTTC
TRBD1,TRBJ2-3,TRBV18,NA,CASSPPSRDRPTDTQYF,TGTGCCAGCTCACCGCCCTCTCGGGACAGACCCACAGATACGCAGTATTTT
NA,TRBJ1-5,TRBV30,NA,CAWSLGATSLGNQPQHF,TGTGCCTGGAGCTTAGGGGCGACGTCCCTGGGCAATCAGCCCCAGCATTTT
NA,TRBJ2-6,TRBV5-1,NA,CASVGGGLGSGANVLTF,TGCGCCTCTGTCGGCGGGGGCTTAGGATCTGGGGCCAACGTCCTGACTTTC
NA,TRBJ1-4,TRBV29-1,NA,CSVEGTAGKLFF,TGCAGCGTTGAAGGGACAGCTGGGAAACTGTTTTTT
TRBD2,TRBJ2-5,TRBV5-1,few,CASSFSGDPQETQYF,TGCGCCAGCAGCTTTAGCGGGGATCCGCAAGAGACCCAGTACTTC
TRBD1,TRBJ1-2,TRBV6-5,NA,CASSRTGIHGYTF,TGTGCCAGCAGTCGGACAGGGATCCATGGCTACACCTTC
NA,TRBJ2-5,TRBV7-9,NA,CASSLDSPETQYF,TGTGCCAGCAGCTTAGACTCCCCAGAGACCCAGTACTTC
TRBD1,TRBJ2-7,TRBV6-1,few,CASTPTGYEQYF,TGTGCCAGCACTCCGACAGGGTACGAGCAGTACTTC
TRBD2,TRBJ2-4,TRBV2,NA,CASSAMGGVAKNIQYF,TGTGCCAGCAGTGCGATGGGGGGGGTAGCCAAAAACATTCAGTACTTC
NA,TRBJ1-3,TRBV5-4,NA,CAGYRTPSSGNTIYF,TGTGCCGGATACAGGACCCCGAGCTCTGGAAACACCATATATTTT
NA,TRBJ2-7,TRBV9,NA,CASSVERDMSFGEQYF,TGTGCCAGCAGCGTAGAGAGGGACATGTCCTTCGGCGAGCAGTACTTC
TRBD1,TRBJ2-3,TRBV30,NA,CASLVEGATDTQYF,TGTGCCTCCCTGGTTGAGGGGGCCACAGATACGCAGTATTTT
NA,TRBJ1-5,TRBV19,NA,CARAWTVYSNQPQHF,TGTGCCAGGGCCTGGACAGTTTATAGCAATCAGCCCCAGCATTTT
NA,TRBJ1-1,TRBV5-6,NA,CASSLGARGTEAFF,TGTGCCAGCAGCTTGGGGGCTCGGGGGACTGAAGCTTTCTTT
NA,TRBJ1-1,TRBV9,NA,CASSVAGGRFTEAFF,TGTGCCAGCAGCGTAGCCGGGGGGCGCTTCACTGAAGCTTTCTTT